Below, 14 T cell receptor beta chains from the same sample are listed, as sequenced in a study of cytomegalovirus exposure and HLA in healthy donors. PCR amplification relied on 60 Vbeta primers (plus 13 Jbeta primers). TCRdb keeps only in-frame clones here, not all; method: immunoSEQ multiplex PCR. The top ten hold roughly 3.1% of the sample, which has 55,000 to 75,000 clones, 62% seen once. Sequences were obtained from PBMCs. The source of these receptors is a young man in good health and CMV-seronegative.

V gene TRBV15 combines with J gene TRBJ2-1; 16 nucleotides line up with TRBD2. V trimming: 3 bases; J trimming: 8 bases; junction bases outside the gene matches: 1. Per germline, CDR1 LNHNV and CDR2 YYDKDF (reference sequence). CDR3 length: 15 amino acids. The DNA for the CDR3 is TGTGCCACCAGCAGGGGACTAGCGGGGGGGTATGAGCAGTTCTTC. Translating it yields CATSRGLAGGYEQFF.

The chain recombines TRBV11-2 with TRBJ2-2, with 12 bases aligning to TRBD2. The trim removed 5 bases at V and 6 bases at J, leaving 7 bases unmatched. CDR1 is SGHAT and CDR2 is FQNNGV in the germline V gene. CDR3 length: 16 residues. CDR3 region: CASSVLAGGHAGELFF. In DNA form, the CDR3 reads TGTGCCAGCAGCGTTCTAGCGGGGGGGCACGCCGGGGAGCTGTTTTTT.

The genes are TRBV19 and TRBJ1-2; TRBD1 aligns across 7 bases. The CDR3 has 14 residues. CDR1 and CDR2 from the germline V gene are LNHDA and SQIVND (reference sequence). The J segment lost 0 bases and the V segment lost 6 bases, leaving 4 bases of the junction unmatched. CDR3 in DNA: TGTGCCAGTAGCCCCGGGACAGCTAACTATGGCTACACCTTC. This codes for CASSPGTANYGYTF.

In DNA, the CDR3 is TGTGCCATCAGTGACGGACAGGGTTCGGCGGGCCGGGAAAAACTGTTTTTT. Residues: CAISDGQGSAGREKLFF. V gene TRBV10-3 combines with J gene TRBJ1-4, with TRBD1 matching 8 bases. V gave up 3 bases and J gave up 8 bases; unmatched junction bases: 14. Looked up from germline, CDR1 is ENHRY and CDR2 is SYGVKD. CDR3 length: 17 residues.

The CDR3 loop is CATTGQGGTEAFF. The DNA for the CDR3 is TGTGCCACTACGGGACAGGGAGGCACTGAAGCTTTCTTT. The V gene is TRBV2, the J gene TRBJ1-1, with 9 bases fitting TRBD1. Germline CDR1 SNHLY, CDR2 FYNNEI. This CDR3 has 13 residues. J was trimmed by 4 bases and V by 10 bases; bases with no gene match: 7.

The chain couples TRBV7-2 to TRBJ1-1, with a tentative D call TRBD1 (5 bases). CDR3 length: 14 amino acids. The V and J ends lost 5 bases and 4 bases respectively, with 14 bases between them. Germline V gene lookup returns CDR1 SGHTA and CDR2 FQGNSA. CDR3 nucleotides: TGTGCCAGCAGCATAGGACGGGGGGGCACTGAAGCTTTCTTT. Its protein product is CASSIGRGGTEAFF.

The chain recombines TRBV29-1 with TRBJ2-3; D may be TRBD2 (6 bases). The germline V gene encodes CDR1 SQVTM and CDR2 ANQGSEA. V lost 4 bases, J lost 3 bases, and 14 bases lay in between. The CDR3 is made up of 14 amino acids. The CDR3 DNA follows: TGCAGCGTTGTAGGTCAGGGAGGAACAGATACGCAGTATTTT. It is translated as CSVVGQGGTDTQYF.

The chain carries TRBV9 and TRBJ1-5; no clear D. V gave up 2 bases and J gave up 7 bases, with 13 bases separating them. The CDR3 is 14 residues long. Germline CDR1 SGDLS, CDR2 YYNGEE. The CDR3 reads CASSVGPLIQPQHF. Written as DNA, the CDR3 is TGTGCCAGCAGCGTTGGGCCTTTAATCCAGCCCCAGCATTTT.

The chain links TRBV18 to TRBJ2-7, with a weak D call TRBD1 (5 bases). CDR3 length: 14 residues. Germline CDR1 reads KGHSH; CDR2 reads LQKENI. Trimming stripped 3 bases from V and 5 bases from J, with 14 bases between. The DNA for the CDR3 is TGTGCCAGCTCACCCTGGCAGGGTCGAAACGAGCAGTACTTC. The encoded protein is CASSPWQGRNEQYF.

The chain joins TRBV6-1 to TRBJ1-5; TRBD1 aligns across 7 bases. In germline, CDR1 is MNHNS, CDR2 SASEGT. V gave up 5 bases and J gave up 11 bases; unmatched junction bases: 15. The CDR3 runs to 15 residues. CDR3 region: CASSKETGPRGSQHF. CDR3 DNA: TGTGCCAGCAGTAAGGAGACAGGCCCCAGGGGGTCCCAGCATTTT.

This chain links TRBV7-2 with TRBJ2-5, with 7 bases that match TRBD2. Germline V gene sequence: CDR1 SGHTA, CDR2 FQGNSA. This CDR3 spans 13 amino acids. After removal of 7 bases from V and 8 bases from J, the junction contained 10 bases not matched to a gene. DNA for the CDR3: TGTGCCAGCACCCCCCCCCTAGCGGACACCCAGTACTTC. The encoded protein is CASTPPLADTQYF. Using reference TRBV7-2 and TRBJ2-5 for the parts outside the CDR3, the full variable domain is GAGVSQSPSNKVTEKGKDVELRCDPISGHTALYWYRQSLGQGLEFLIYFQGNSAPDKSGLPSDRFSAERTGGSVSTLTIQRTQQEDSAVYLCASTPPLADTQYFGPGTRLLVL.

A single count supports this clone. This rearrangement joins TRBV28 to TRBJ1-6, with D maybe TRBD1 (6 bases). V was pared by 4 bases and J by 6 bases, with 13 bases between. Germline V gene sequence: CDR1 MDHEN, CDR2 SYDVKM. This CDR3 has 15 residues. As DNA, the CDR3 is TGTGCCAGCAGTTCAGGGGATCCTATTAATTCACCCCTCCACTTT. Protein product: CASSSGDPINSPLHF.

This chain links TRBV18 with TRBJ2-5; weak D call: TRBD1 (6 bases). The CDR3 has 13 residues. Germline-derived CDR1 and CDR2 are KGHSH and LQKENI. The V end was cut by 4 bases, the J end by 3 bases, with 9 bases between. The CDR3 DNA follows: TGTGCCAGCTCACAGGGACAAAAAGAGACCCAGTACTTC. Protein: CASSQGQKETQYF.

CDR3 protein: CASSGGTYTDTQYF. CDR3 nucleotides: TGTGCCAGCAGCGGGGGGACTTACACAGATACGCAGTATTTT. The V and J genes are TRBV9 and TRBJ2-3, with D possibly being TRBD2 (6 bases). Germline V gene data show CDR1 as SGDLS and CDR2 as YYNGEE. The CDR3 contains 14 residues. V shed 3 bases and J shed 2 bases, with 10 bases lying between them.